Below, one TCR beta chain is given with its context. Its specificity is unknown. The data stem from a study of T cells in localized non-small cell lung cancer. Clones were sequenced by immunoSEQ multiplex PCR, and TCRdb holds only the in-frame ones, with some missing. The sample has a few thousand clones; about 35% are singletons. Whole-study results and caveats: Uninvolved adjacent lung had the highest recorded T cell clonality, with tumor below it. Among blood samples, higher T cell density accompanied longer overall survival. Adjacent lung had a median roughly 50 of the 100 largest tumor clones.

CDR1 and CDR2 from the germline V gene are SGDLS and YYNGEE. Trimming removed 0 bases from V and 4 bases from J, with 13 bases in between. This CDR3 is built from 15 residues. This chain uses TRBV9 with TRBJ1-2; D call uncertain. The sample consisted of lung tumor tissue, taken before any cancer treatment. The clonotype was recovered from a man between 35 and 75 years old with stage II lung adenocarcinoma. In nucleotides, the CDR3 is TGTGCCAGCAGCGTAGGGTTTGGGATTGGCTATGGCTACACCTTC. Residues: CASSVGFGIGYGYTF.